Following are 7 T cell receptor beta chains from one sample sequenced in a study of cytomegalovirus exposure and HLA in healthy donors (TCRdb year 2017). To prepare the library, the immunoSEQ multiplex PCR assay was applied. For the multiplex PCR, a mixture combining 60 forward primers for TCR Vbeta segments and 13 reverse primers for TCR Jbeta segments was used. This immuneACCESS table, as held by TCRdb, lists in-frame sequences with V and J called but not all clones. Of the missing ones, under half trace to an unresolved V gene in checked studies; the others have no known cause. This sample lists about 230,000 clones; around 80% were detected once. Of the sample, more than 0.45% falls within the top ten clones. Sequenced sample: PBMCs. The receptors stem from a boy aged 10-17 years in good health and CMV-seronegative.

The rearrangement links TRBV6-5 to TRBJ1-2; 9 positions match TRBD1. The V gene end was trimmed by 6 bases and the J gene end by 6 bases; junction bases not matched to a gene: 2. The CDR3 has 12 amino acids. CDR1 is MNHEY, CDR2 SVGAGI, per germline. The CDR3 sequence: CASSRTGDGYTF. As DNA, the CDR3 is TGTGCCAGCAGCCGGACAGGGGATGGCTACACCTTC.

The J gene is TRBJ1-1, the V gene TRBV7-9; D perhaps matches TRBD1 (5 bases). The germline CDR1 and CDR2 sequences are SEHNR and FQNEAQ (reference sequence). The CDR3 totals 15 residues. V was pared by 2 bases and J by 3 bases, with 13 bases between. The CDR3 DNA follows: TGTGCCAGCAGCTTAAATCAAGGGGCCTACACTGAAGCTTTCTTT. Translating it yields CASSLNQGAYTEAFF.

This chain links TRBV14 with TRBJ2-5; 12 nucleotides align to TRBD2. The CDR3 covers 20 residues. J was trimmed by 1 base and V by 0 bases; bases with no gene match: 12. The germline gives CDR1 SGHDN, CDR2 FVKESK. The DNA for the CDR3 is TGTGCCAGCAGCCAAGATACACTAACTAGCGGGAGGATGTTCCAAGAGACCCAGTACTTC. This translates into CASSQDTLTSGRMFQETQYF.

The rearrangement links TRBV4-1 to TRBJ1-2, with TRBD1 identical over 7 bases. Trimming removed 4 bases from V and 8 bases from J; junction bases left unmatched: 4. The CDR3 is 12 amino acids. CDR1 MGHRA and CDR2 YSYEKL come from the germline V gene. DNA of the CDR3: TGCGCCAGCAGCCGGAGGGGGCTCGGCTACACCTTC. Its translation: CASSRRGLGYTF.

This clone was counted once. The rearrangement uses TRBV7-9 and TRBJ2-1; a weak D match, TRBD2 (6 bases). Trimming removed 5 bases from V and 9 bases from J, with 14 bases in between. This CDR3 has 13 amino acids. Germline V gene lookup returns CDR1 SEHNR and CDR2 FQNEAQ (reference sequence). The DNA of the CDR3 is TGTGCCAGCAGCCCCCCGCCCGGGGGTGAGCAGTTCTTC. It encodes CASSPPPGGEQFF. Full variable domain (remainder filled in from reference TRBV7-9 and TRBJ2-1): DTGVSQNPRHKITKRGQNVTFRCDPISEHNRLYWYRQTLGQGPEFLTYFQNEAQLEKSRLLSDRFSAERPKGSFSTLEIQRTEQGDSAMYLCASSPPPGGEQFFGPGTRLTVL.

The chain joins TRBV4-1 to TRBJ1-2; maybe TRBD1 (5 bases). Germline V gene data show CDR1 as MGHRA and CDR2 as YSYEKL. Trimming took 2 bases from V and 8 from J, leaving 12 bases between them. This CDR3 contains 13 residues. Here the CDR3 DNA reads TGCGCCAGCAGCCAATTGGTGGGGGGAGGCTACACCTTC. Its translation is CASSQLVGGGYTF.

The chain employs TRBV30 and TRBJ1-4; tentative D call: TRBD1 (5 bases). Per germline, CDR1 GTSNPN and CDR2 SVGIG (reference sequence). This CDR3 is 13 amino acids long. The ends were cut back, 5 bases at V and 6 bases at J, with 13 bases in the middle. The CDR3 is CAWGRGTDEKLFF. DNA for the CDR3: TGTGCCTGGGGGAGGGGAACCGATGAAAAACTGTTTTTT.